This T cell receptor (beta chain) was recovered during a study of T cell responses to AZD1222 COVID-19 vaccine. The method was immunoSEQ multiplex PCR; TCRdb's version includes in-frame clones alone and lacks a portion of them. The sample consists of more than 70,000 clones, less than 90% of them appearing once. CDR1 and CDR2 from the germline V gene are MNHEY and SVGEGT. The CDR3 extends over 16 amino acids. V lost 5 bases and J 6 bases, leaving 22 bases between the germline ends. Sequenced here: peripheral blood, sampled 28 days after the second AZD1222 dose. The receptor was isolated from an adult who received the AZD1222 COVID-19 vaccine. This rearrangement joins TRBV6-2 or TRBV6-3 to TRBJ1-2; D is perhaps TRBD1 (5 bases). The chain's CDR3 is CASSARDPRKVNGYTF. CDR3 coding DNA: TGTGCCAGCAGTGCCCGGGACCCGAGGAAGGTAAATGGCTACACCTTC.